These 8 T cell receptor beta chains share one sample of origin, sequenced in a study of cytomegalovirus exposure and HLA in healthy donors. PCR amplification relied on 60 Vbeta primers (plus 13 Jbeta primers). TCRdb keeps only in-frame clones here, not all; method: immunoSEQ multiplex PCR. With tens of thousands of clones in the sample, the ten largest clones hold approximately 6.2%. Sequencing was performed on PBMCs. The receptor source for this set is a man aged 25-45 years in good health and CMV-seronegative.

The rearrangement joins TRBV7-6 to TRBJ2-3; unclear D gene. V shed 1 base and J shed 1 base, with 9 bases lying between them. In germline, CDR1 is SGHVS, CDR2 FNYEAQ. The CDR3 runs to 15 residues. The CDR3 bases are TGTGCCAGCAGCTTAGAAGCATACCGCACAGATACGCAGTATTTT. The encoded protein is CASSLEAYRTDTQYF.

V and J are TRBV9 and TRBJ2-7; D might be TRBD1 (7 bases). Germline V gives CDR1 SGDLS, CDR2 YYNGEE. V lost 3 bases and J 4 bases, leaving 17 bases between the germline ends. There are 15 residues in the CDR3. For the CDR3, the DNA is TGTGCCAGCAGCGCGCAGGGGGGTCGTGGTTACGAGCAGTACTTC. This translates into CASSAQGGRGYEQYF.

The chain employs TRBV30 and TRBJ2-1; possibly TRBD1 for D (5 bases). The CDR3 is 13 amino acids. Germline loops: CDR1 GTSNPN, CDR2 SVGIG (reference sequence). Trimming stripped 4 bases from V and 7 bases from J, with 14 bases between. CDR3 sequence reads: CAWTPGRANEQFF. In DNA form, the CDR3 reads TGTGCCTGGACCCCGGGCAGGGCTAATGAGCAGTTCTTC.

The genes are TRBV4-2 and TRBJ2-3, with D perhaps matching TRBD1 (5 bases). V gave up 4 bases and J gave up 2 bases, with 10 bases separating them. The CDR3 loop spans 14 amino acids. Germline CDR1 and CDR2: LGHNA and YNFKEQ. The CDR3 region has the DNA TGTGCCAGCAGCCGCCAGGGAATCACAGATACGCAGTATTTT. It is translated as CASSRQGITDTQYF.

The V and J genes are TRBV5-8 and TRBJ2-7, with 8 bases matching TRBD1. Germline lookup yields CDR1 SGHTS and CDR2 YDEGEE. The junction had 10 bases not matched to a gene; V was cut back by 4 bases and J by 7 bases. The CDR3 consists of 14 residues. CDR3 nucleotides: TGTGCCAGCAGCCCGGGGCAGGGGGCTTGGGAGCAGTACTTC. Translating it yields CASSPGQGAWEQYF. Complete variable domain (other parts from reference TRBV5-8 and TRBJ2-7): EAGVTQSPTHLIKTRGQQATLRCSPISGHTSVYWYQQALGLGLQFLLWYDEGEERNRGNFPPRFSGRQFPNYSSELNVNALELEDSALYLCASSPGQGAWEQYFGPGTRLTVT.

The CDR3 sequence: CASSFETGGNSPLHF. Written as DNA, the CDR3 is TGCGCCAGCAGCTTCGAAACAGGTGGTAATTCACCCCTCCACTTT. This chain uses TRBV5-1 with TRBJ1-6, with D possibly being TRBD1 (5 bases). The CDR3 totals 15 residues. V shed 2 bases and J shed 6 bases, with 12 bases lying between them. Germline-derived CDR1 and CDR2 are SGHRS and YFSETQ.

V usage is TRBV11-2 and J usage is TRBJ2-5, with D possibly matching TRBD1 (6 bases). The germline V gene encodes CDR1 SGHAT and CDR2 FQNNGV. Trimming removed 1 base from V and 2 bases from J, with 17 bases in between. CDR3 length: 17 amino acids. Written as DNA, the CDR3 is TGTGCCAGCAGCTTAGGACAACAGGGTTGGCGACAAGAGACCCAGTACTTC. This translates into CASSLGQQGWRQETQYF. Complete variable domain (other parts from reference TRBV11-2 and TRBJ2-5): EAGVAQSPRYKIIEKRQSVAFWCNPISGHATLYWYQQILGQGPKLLIQFQNNGVVDDSQLPKDRFSAERLKGVDSTLKIQPAKLEDSAVYLCASSLGQQGWRQETQYFGPGTRLLVL.

The chain carries TRBV2 and TRBJ2-1; 12 bases map to TRBD2. The CDR3 has 18 amino acids. The V segment lost 6 bases and the J segment 4 bases; nucleotides outside the gene matches: 13. Germline V gene lookup returns CDR1 SNHLY and CDR2 FYNNEI. CDR3 sequence reads: CASSTTLSGTSGYNEQFF. Here the CDR3 DNA reads TGTGCCAGCAGCACAACCTTATCCGGGACTAGCGGGTACAATGAGCAGTTCTTC.